The TCR beta chain under discussion was sequenced for a study of cytomegalovirus exposure and HLA in healthy donors. PCR amplification relied on 60 Vbeta primers (plus 13 Jbeta primers). Using immunoSEQ multiplex PCR, the repertoire was profiled, and TCRdb retains in-frame clones only, with some absent. Among roughly 90,000 clones listed, about 68% were seen once. Study-level results: Analyses of presence/absence relied on an assumption of roughly uniform sequencing depth across donors.

Regarding this clone: The target antigen is unknown.

In nominal health when sampled, donors likely had unrecorded immune exposures nonetheless. With 0 bases removed from V and 4 bases from J, the gap between germline ends came to 14 bases. Germline CDR1 reads SGDLS; CDR2 reads YYNGEE. CDR3 length: 16 residues. Sequenced material: PBMCs. This chain links TRBV9 with TRBJ2-1, with a tentative D call TRBD1 (6 bases). This clonotype was obtained from a man aged 25-40 years in good health and CMV-seropositive. As DNA, the CDR3 is TGTGCCAGCAGCGTAGGAGGGGGATTCCCGTACAATGAGCAGTTCTTC. Protein: CASSVGGGFPYNEQFF. Full variable domain (rest looked up from reference TRBV9 and TRBJ2-1): DSGVTQTPKHLITATGQRVTLRCSPRSGDLSVYWYQQSLDQGLQFLIQYYNGEERAKGNILERFSAQQFPDLHSELNLSSLELGDSALYFCASSVGGGFPYNEQFFGPGTRLTVL.